This T cell receptor beta chain was identified during a study of blood T cell repertoires in COVID-19. Whole-study context: Whether acute or convalescent, the COVID-19 samples came from the United States, Italy and Spain.

Seattle's cohort entered during active infection and was followed longitudinally. TCRdb's copy holds only in-frame clones and misses some; the assay was immunoSEQ multiplex PCR. The table lists 60,000 to 75,000 clones, 87% of them singletons. Trimming removed 1 base from V and 7 bases from J, with 13 bases in between. The germline V gene encodes CDR1 KGHSH and CDR2 LQKENI. The CDR3 is 14 amino acids. This receptor was taken from a woman aged 50 to 60 with COVID-19, enrolled during active disease. The chain has TRBV18 and TRBJ1-2, with a possible D match to TRBD1 (6 bases). The sample was peripheral blood. In DNA, the CDR3 is TGTGCCAGCTCACCACAACAGGGCGATCCTGGCTACACCTTC. Protein: CASSPQQGDPGYTF.